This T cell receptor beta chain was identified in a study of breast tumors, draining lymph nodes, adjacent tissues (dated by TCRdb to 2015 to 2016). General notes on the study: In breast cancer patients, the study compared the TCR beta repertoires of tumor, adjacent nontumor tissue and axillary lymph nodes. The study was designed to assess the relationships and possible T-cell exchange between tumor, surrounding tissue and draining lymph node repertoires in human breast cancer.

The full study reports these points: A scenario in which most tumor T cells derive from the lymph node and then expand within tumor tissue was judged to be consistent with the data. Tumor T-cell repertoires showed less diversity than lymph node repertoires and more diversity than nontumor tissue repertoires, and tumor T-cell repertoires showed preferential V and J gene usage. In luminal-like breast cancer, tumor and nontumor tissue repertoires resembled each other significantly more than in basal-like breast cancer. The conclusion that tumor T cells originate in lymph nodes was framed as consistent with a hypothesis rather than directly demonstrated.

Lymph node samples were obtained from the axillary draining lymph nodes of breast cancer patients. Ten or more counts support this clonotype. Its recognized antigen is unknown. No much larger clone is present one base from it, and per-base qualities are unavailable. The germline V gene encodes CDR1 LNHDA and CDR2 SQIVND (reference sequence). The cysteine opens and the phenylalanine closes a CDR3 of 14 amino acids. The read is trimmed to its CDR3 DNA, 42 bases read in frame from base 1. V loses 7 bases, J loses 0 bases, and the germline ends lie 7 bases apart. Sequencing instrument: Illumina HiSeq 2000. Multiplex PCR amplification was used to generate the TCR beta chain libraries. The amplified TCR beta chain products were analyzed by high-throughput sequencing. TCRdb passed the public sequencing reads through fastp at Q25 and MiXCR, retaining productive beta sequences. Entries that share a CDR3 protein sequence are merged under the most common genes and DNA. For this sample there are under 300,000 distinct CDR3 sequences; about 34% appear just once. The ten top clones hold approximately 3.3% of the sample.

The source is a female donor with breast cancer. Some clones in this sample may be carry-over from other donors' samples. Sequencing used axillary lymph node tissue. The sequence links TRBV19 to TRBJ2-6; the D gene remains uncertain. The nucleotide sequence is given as TGTGCCAGTAAACCGGGCTCTGGGGCCAACGTCCTGACTTTC. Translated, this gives CASKPGSGANVLTF.